This T cell receptor (beta chain) was retrieved from a study of T cell responses to AZD1222 COVID-19 vaccine. Germline CDR1 and CDR2: SQVTM and ANQGSEA. The CDR3 extends over 12 amino acids. The V end lost 5 bases, the J end lost 6 bases, and 14 bases lay between the germline ends. This table comes from immunoSEQ multiplex PCR, and its TCRdb copy is limited to in-frame clones, with some not included. This table holds around 140,000 clones, roughly 90% found once. The starting material was peripheral blood, obtained on day 0 of AZD1222 vaccination. The rearrangement joins TRBV29-1 to TRBJ2-7; no reliable D call. This TCR was sampled from an adult in good health. CDR3 region: CSVRPNDSEQYF. The CDR3 coding sequence is TGCAGCGTTAGACCAAACGATAGCGAGCAGTACTTC.